This section outlines one TCR beta chain sequence together with its context. Its antigen remains unknown. The J segment lost 4 bases and the V segment lost 4 bases, leaving 7 bases of the junction unmatched. The CDR3 length is 15 residues. The V gene's germline CDR1 is MNHEY and CDR2 SMNVEV (reference sequence). The record originates from a study of T cells after yellow fever vaccination. In the study overall: When fractions had low cell numbers, they were prepared with SMART-Seq v4 Ultra Low Input.

5'RACE template switching produced TCR cDNA carrying a universal primer site and UMIs. TCRdb itself ran the 5' RACE reads through MiXCR, one entry per CDR3 protein. The table has 500,000 to 650,000 distinct CDR3 sequences, 9% to 15% seen once. Findings and limits, study-wide: At 96% for CD4 and around 91% for CD8, most primary-vaccination clones showed up again after the booster.

The chain combines TRBV27 with TRBJ2-3; TRBD1 agrees at 8 bases. The sequence came from a man aged 25 to 40 who received the YFV17D yellow fever vaccine. The specimen comprised PBMCs, sampled on the day of the yellow fever booster vaccination. CDR3 loop: CASSSPRGRADTQYF. CDR3 sequence (DNA): TGTGCCAGCAGTTCTCCCAGGGGGCGTGCAGATACGCAGTATTTT.